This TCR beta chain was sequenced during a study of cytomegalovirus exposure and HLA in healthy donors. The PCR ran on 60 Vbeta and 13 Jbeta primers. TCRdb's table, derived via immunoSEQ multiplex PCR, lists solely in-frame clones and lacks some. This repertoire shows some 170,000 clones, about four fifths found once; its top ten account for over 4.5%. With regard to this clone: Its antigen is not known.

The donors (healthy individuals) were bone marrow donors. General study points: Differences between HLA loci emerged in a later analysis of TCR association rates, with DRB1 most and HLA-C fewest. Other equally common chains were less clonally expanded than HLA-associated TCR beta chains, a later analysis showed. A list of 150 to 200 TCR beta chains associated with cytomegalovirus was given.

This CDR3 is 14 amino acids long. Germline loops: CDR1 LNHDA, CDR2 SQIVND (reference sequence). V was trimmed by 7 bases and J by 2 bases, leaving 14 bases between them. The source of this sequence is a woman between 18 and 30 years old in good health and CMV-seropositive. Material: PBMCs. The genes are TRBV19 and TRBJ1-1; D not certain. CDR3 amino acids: CASNVGLPNTEAFF. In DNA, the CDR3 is TGTGCCAGTAACGTTGGACTTCCCAACACTGAAGCTTTCTTT.